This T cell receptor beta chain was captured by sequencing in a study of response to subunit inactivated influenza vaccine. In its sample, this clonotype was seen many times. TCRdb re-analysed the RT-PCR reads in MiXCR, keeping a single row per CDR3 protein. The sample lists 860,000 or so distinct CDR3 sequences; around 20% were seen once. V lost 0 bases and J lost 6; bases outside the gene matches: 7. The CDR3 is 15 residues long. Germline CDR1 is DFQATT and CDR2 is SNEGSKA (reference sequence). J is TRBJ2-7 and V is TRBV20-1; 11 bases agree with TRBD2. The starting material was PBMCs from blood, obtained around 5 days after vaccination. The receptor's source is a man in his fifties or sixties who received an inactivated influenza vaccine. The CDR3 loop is CSARDWLAGGSEQYF. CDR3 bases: TGCAGTGCTAGAGATTGGCTAGCGGGGGGTTCCGAGCAGTACTTC.